The entry that follows covers one TCR beta chain sequence. Its antigen is not identified. The data derive from a study of shared clonotypes between healthy human individuals. Overall study results and limits: Tissue TCR repertoires likely differ from these blood-only repertoires.

The CDR3 loop spans 15 amino acids. Looked up from germline, CDR1 is SGHRS and CDR2 is YFSETQ. V shed 5 bases and J 3 bases; nucleotides not matched to a gene: 6. The protocol was immunoSEQ multiplex PCR, while the TCRdb copy is restricted to in-frame clones and leaves out a portion. The data contain roughly 760,000 clones, around 74% of them seen just once; the ten biggest clones take up 1.5% to 2%. What was sequenced was memory CD4+ T cells sorted from blood. Documented subset: CD45RA-negative fraction. The receptor was isolated from a woman in her 30s in good health. V gene TRBV5-1 combines with J gene TRBJ1-4, with 8 bases matching TRBD1. CDR3 loop: CASSFDRGANEKLFF. CDR3 in DNA: TGCGCCAGCAGTTTTGACAGGGGAGCTAATGAAAAACTGTTTTTT.